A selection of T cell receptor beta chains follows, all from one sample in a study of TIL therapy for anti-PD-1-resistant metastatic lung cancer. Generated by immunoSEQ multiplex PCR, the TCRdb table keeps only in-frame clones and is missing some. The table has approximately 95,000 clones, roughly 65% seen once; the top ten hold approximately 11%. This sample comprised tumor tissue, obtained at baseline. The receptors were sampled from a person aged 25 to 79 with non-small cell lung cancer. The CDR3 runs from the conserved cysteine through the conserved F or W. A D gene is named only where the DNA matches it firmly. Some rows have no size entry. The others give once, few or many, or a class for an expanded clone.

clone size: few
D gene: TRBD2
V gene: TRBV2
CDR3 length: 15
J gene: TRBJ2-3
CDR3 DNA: TGTGCCAGCAGGGCACGACTAGCGGGTACAGATACGCAGTATTTT
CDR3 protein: CASRARLAGTDTQYF

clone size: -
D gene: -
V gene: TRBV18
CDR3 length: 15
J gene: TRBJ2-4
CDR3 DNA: TGTGCCAGCTCACCGGAGACAGGTGGAGGTAACATTCAGTACTTC
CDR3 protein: CASSPETGGGNIQYF

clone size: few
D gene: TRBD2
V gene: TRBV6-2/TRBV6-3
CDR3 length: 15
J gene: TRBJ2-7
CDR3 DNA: TGTGCCAGCAGCCGCGGGACTAGCGGCTCATACGAGCAGTACTTC
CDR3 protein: CASSRGTSGSYEQYF

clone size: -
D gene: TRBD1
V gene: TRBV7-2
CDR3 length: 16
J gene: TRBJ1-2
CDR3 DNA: TGTGCCAGCAGCTTACTGCGACAGGGGACTAACTATGGCTACACCTTC
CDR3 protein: CASSLLRQGTNYGYTF

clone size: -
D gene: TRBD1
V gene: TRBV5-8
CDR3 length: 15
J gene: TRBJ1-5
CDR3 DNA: TGTGCCAGCAGCTTGGGAGGGGGCCGCAATCAGCCCCAGCATTTT
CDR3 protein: CASSLGGGRNQPQHF

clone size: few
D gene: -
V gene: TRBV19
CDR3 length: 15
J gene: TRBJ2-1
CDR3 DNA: TGTGCCAGTAGTATTACGGGGAGCTCCTACAATGAGCAGTTCTTC
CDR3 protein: CASSITGSSYNEQFF

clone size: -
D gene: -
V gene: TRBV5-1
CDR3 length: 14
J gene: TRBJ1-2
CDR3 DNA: TGCGCCAGCAGCCTCGGGGGGGTAAACTATGGCTACACCTTC
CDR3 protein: CASSLGGVNYGYTF

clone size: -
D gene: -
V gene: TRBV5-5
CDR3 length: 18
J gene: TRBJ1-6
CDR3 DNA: TGTGCCAGCAGCTTGCTTGAAGGGTGGCTCTCCTATAATTCACCCCTCCACTTT
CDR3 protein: CASSLLEGWLSYNSPLHF

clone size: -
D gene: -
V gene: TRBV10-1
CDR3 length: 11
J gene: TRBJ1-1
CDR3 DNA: TGCGCCAGCAGTTCTGACACTGAAGCTTTCTTT
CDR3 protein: CASSSDTEAFF

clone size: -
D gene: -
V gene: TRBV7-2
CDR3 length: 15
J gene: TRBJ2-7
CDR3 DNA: TGTGCCAGCAGCTTAGCCTTTGGGGAAATGAACGAGCAGTACTTC
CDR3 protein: CASSLAFGEMNEQYF

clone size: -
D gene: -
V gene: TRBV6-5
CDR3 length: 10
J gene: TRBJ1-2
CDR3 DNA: TGTGCCAGCAAGGACTATGGCTACACCTTC
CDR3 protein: CASKDYGYTF

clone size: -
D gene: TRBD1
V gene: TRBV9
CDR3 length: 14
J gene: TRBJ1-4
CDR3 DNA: TGTGCCAGCAGCGAAGGGACAGGGACTGAAAAACTGTTTTTT
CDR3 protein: CASSEGTGTEKLFF

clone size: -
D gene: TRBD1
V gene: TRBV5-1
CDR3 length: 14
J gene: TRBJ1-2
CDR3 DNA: TGCGCCAGCAGCATAGCCGGGACAGACTATGGCTACACCTTC
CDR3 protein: CASSIAGTDYGYTF

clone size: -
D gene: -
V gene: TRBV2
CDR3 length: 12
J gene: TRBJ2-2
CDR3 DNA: TGTGCCAGCACTAGTCAGGGCGGGGAGCTGTTTTTT
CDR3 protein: CASTSQGGELFF

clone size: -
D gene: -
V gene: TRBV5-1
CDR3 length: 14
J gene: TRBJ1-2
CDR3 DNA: TGCGCCAGCAGCTTGGATTCCAGGGCGGCTTGCTACACCTTC
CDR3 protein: CASSLDSRAACYTF

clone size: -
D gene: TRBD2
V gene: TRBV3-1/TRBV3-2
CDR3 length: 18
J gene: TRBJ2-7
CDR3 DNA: TGTGCCAGCAGCCAAGAACACCAGCGGGAGGGTAGGCCCTACGAGCAGTACTTC
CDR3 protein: CASSQEHQREGRPYEQYF

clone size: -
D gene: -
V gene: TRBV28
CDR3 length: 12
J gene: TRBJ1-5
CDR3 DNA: TGTGCCAGTCAGTTTAGAAATCAGCCCCAGCATTTT
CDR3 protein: CASQFRNQPQHF

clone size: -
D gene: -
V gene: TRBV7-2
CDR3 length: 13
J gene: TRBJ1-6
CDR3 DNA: TGTGCCAGCAGGGGGGACTTAAATTCACCCCTCCACTTT
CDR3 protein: CASRGDLNSPLHF

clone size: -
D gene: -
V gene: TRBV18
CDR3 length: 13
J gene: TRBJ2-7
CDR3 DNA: TGTGCCAGCTCACCCGGGCCCACGTACGAGCAGTACTTC
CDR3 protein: CASSPGPTYEQYF

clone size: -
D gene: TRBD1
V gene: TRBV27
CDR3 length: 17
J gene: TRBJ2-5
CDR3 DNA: TGTGCCAGCAGTTTATACAGACCGGGACAGGGCCAAGAGACCCAGTACTTC
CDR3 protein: CASSLYRPGQGQETQYF

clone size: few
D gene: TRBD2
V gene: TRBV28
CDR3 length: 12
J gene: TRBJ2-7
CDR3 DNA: TGTGCCAGCAGCTGGGGAGGGTTGGAGCAGTACTTC
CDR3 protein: CASSWGGLEQYF

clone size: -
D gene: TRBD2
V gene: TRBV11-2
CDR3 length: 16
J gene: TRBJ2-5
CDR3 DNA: TGTGCCAGCGGCCTGGGGACTAGCGGACAGCAAGAGACCCAGTACTTC
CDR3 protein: CASGLGTSGQQETQYF

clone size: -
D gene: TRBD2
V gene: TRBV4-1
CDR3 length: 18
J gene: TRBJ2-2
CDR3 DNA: TGCGCCAGCAGCCAAGGGAATGTTATAGCGGGGGGCACCGGGGAGCTGTTTTTT
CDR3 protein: CASSQGNVIAGGTGELFF

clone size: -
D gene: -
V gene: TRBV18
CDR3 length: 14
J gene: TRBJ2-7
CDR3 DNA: TGTGCCAGCTCAACGAACAGGAAGGTCTACGAGCAGTACTTC
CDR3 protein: CASSTNRKVYEQYF

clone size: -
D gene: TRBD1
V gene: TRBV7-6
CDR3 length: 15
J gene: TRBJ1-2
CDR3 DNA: TGTGCCAGCAGCTTAGAGGGACAGGCAAACTATGGCTACACCTTC
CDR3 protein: CASSLEGQANYGYTF

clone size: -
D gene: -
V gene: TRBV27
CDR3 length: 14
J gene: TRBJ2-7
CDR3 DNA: TGTGCCAGCAGCCCTACCAAGACATACTACGAGCAGTACTTC
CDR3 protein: CASSPTKTYYEQYF

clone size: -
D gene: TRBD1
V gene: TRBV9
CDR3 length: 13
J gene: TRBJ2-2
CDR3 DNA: TGTGCCAGCAGTCGGACAGGTACCGGGGAGCTGTTTTTT
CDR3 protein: CASSRTGTGELFF

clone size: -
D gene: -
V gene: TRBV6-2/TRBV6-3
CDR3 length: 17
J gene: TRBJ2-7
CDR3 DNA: TGTGCCAGCAGTAGACCCGGAAGGGGACAAAATTCCTACGAGCAGTACTTC
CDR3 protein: CASSRPGRGQNSYEQYF

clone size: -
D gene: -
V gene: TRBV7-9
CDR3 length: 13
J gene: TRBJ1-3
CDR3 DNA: TGTGCCAGCAGTGACAGTAGAGGAAACACCATATATTTT
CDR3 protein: CASSDSRGNTIYF

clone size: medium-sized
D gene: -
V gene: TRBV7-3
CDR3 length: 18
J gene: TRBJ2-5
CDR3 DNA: TGTGCCAGCAGCTTAACTCCTTTCAGGGGCCGGGGAGAGGAGACCCAGTACTTC
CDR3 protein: CASSLTPFRGRGEETQYF

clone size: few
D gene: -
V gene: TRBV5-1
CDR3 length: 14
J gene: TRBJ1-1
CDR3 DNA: TGCGCCAGCAGCACGATGGGGAGGAACACTGAAGCTTTCTTT
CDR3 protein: CASSTMGRNTEAFF

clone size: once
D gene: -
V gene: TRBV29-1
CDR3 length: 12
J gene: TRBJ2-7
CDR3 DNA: TGCAGCGTTGGAGACATCTCCTACGAGCAGTACTTC
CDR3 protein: CSVGDISYEQYF

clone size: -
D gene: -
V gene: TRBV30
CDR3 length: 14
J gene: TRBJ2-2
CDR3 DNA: TGTGCCTGGAGACTAGCCCGGGTTACCGGGGAGCTGTTTTTT
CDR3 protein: CAWRLARVTGELFF

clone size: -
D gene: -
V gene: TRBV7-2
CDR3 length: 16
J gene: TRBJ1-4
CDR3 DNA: TGTGCCAGCAGCTCACACCCGGGACAAGTAAATGAAAAACTGTTTTTT
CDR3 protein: CASSSHPGQVNEKLFF

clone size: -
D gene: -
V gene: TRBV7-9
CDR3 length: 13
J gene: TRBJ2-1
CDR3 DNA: TGTGCCAGCAGCTTAGTTGTCGCAAATGAGCAGTTCTTC
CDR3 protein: CASSLVVANEQFF

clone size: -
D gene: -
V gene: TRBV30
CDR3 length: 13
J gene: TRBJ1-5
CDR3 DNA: TGTGCCTGGATAGTAAGGGGTCATCAGCCCCAGCATTTT
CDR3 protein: CAWIVRGHQPQHF

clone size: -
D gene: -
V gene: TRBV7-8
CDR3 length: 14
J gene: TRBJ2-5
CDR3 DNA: TGTGCCAGCAGCTTAGTGAGCGTCGCCGAGACCCAGTACTTC
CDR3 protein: CASSLVSVAETQYF

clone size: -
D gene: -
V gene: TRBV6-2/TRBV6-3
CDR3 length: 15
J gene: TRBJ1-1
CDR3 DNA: TGTGCCAGCAGTTACAGGACGGGGCGAGGGACTGAAGCTTTCTTT
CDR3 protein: CASSYRTGRGTEAFF

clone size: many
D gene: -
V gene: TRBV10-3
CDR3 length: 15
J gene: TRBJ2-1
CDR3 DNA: TGTGCCATCAGTGAGTACGTGGGAGGGGGCGATGAGCAGTTCTTC
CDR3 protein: CAISEYVGGGDEQFF

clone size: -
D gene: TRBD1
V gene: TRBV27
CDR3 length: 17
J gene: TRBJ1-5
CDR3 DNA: TGTGCCAGCAGTTTCACCCCCTTTGGACAGGGGGATCAGCCCCAGCATTTT
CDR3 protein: CASSFTPFGQGDQPQHF